Each of the 12 T cell receptor beta chains below was sequenced from the same sample in a study of esophageal squamous cell carcinoma under preoperative chemotherapy. One entry per CDR3 protein results from TCRdb running MiXCR on the PCR reads. The data contain around 9,300 distinct CDR3 sequences, under 55% of them singletons. Time point reported: after preoperative PTX-NDP chemotherapy. This material was collected from a patient given preoperative chemotherapy. Every receptor here comes from a human donor with esophageal squamous cell carcinoma. The donor label of this sample is uncertain.

The genes are TRBV6-1 and TRBJ2-1; TRBD2 matches at 11 bases. The assigned J gene may be wrong: the sequence end matches TRBJ2-7 better. This CDR3 has 15 amino acids. Germline V gene lookup returns CDR1 MNHNS and CDR2 SASEGT. The CDR3 DNA sequence: TGTGCCAGCAGTGTAACTAGCGGGAGTCTCTACGAGCAGTACTTC. Protein sequence: CASSVTSGSLYEQYF.

The J gene is TRBJ1-1, the V gene TRBV6-5, with D possibly matching TRBD1 (5 bases). The CDR3 loop spans 14 amino acids. The germline V and J ends were trimmed by 2 bases and 10 bases, with 17 bases remaining between them. Germline values: CDR1 MNHEY, CDR2 SVGAGI. The CDR3 is CASSYDEQGFGAFF. The CDR3 DNA reads TGTGCCAGCAGTTACGACGAGCAGGGTTTCGGAGCTTTCTTT.

The rearrangement joins TRBV28 to TRBJ2-1; 7 bases map to TRBD2. The CDR3 has 17 amino acids. V lost 6 bases and J lost 6; bases outside the gene matches: 17. CDR1 MDHEN and CDR2 SYDVKM come from the germline V gene. CDR3 protein: CASSPTAYRTSSNEQFF. CDR3 DNA sequence: TGTGCCAGCAGCCCCACAGCTTACAGGACTAGTTCCAATGAGCAGTTCTTC.

This clonotype was seen only a few times. The rearrangement uses TRBV30 and TRBJ1-3; D is ambiguous. The CDR3 extends over 14 amino acids. Germline lookup yields CDR1 GTSNPN and CDR2 SVGIG (reference sequence). V lost 2 bases and J lost 7, with 15 bases in between. The CDR3 bases are TGTGCCTGGAGTAGACTAAAGGGAAGTAACACCATATATTTT. Protein sequence: CAWSRLKGSNTIYF.

V is TRBV11-3 and J is TRBJ2-5, with D unresolved. The CDR3 is 13 amino acids. V gave up 1 base and J gave up 3 bases, with 6 bases separating them. The germline CDR1 and CDR2 sequences are SGHNT and YENEEA. The DNA for the CDR3 is TGTGCCAGCAGCTTAGGGCAGAAAGAGACCCAGTACTTC. The encoded protein is CASSLGQKETQYF.

As regards this clonotype: The CDR3 does not end in the conserved phenylalanine or tryptophan, so this is likely a read error. The V and J genes are TRBV6-5 and TRBJ2-1; the D gene could be TRBD1 or TRBD2 (6 bases each). The J call may be faulty, since TRBJ2-7 better matches the DNA end. CDR1 MNHEY and CDR2 SVGAGI come from the germline V gene. There are 16 residues in the CDR3. The CDR3 reads CASSYAGVGGYNEQYL. DNA for the CDR3: TGTGCCAGCAGTTACGCCGGGGTCGGGGGCTACAATGAGCAGTACTTA.

This clonotype has a single count. This chain joins TRBV6-1 and TRBJ1-1; D uncertain. V lost 7 bases and J 1 base, leaving 13 bases between the germline ends. This CDR3 is 14 amino acids long. The germline V gene has CDR1 MNHNS and CDR2 SASEGT. The CDR3 protein is CASKWVRGNTEAFF. CDR3 DNA: TGTGCCAGCAAGTGGGTTCGAGGGAACACTGAAGCTTTCTTT.

This rearrangement joins TRBV6-1 to TRBJ2-1, with D perhaps matching TRBD1 (5 bases). Germline assignment: CDR1 MNHNS and CDR2 SASEGT. The CDR3 extends over 13 amino acids. Deletions cut 8 bases from V and 5 bases from J, with 13 bases between. The CDR3 loop reads CASGSGPHNEQFF. As DNA, the CDR3 is TGTGCCAGCGGATCAGGGCCACACAATGAGCAGTTCTTC.

This clonotype was found once. V usage is TRBV10-3 and J usage is TRBJ2-3; D tentatively fits TRBD1 or TRBD2 (7 bases each). The CDR3 loop spans 14 amino acids. Germline lookup yields CDR1 ENHRY and CDR2 SYGVKD. This chain's CDR3 is CRGRGGCPTDTQYF. CDR3 bases: TGTCGCGGCAGGGGGGGGTGTCCCACAGATACGCAGTATTTT.

There are many counts of this clonotype. The V call is TRBV29-1, the J call TRBJ2-2; D perhaps matches TRBD1 (5 bases). In germline, CDR1 is SQVTM, CDR2 ANQGSEA. The CDR3 runs to 11 residues. Trimming left V 7 bases short and J 4 bases short, with 7 bases between. The CDR3 loop is CSARGTGELFF. CDR3 bases: TGCAGCGCTAGGGGCACCGGGGAGCTGTTTTTT.

This clonotype was found many times. The chain has TRBV11-3 and TRBJ2-3, with TRBD2 as a possible D gene (5 bases). V was cut by 2 bases and J by 2 bases, with 17 bases left in between. This CDR3 has 17 amino acids. Germline V gives CDR1 SGHNT, CDR2 YENEEA. This CDR3 is CASSLTFGAADTDTQYF. CDR3 nucleotide sequence: TGTGCCAGCAGCTTAACATTTGGAGCGGCCGACACAGATACGCAGTATTTT. Full variable domain (remainder filled in from reference TRBV11-3 and TRBJ2-3): EAGVVQSPRYKIIEKKQPVAFWCNPISGHNTLYWYLQNLGQGPELLIRYENEEAVDDSQLPKDRFSAERLKGVDSTLKIQPAELGDSAVYLCASSLTFGAADTDTQYFGPGTRLTVL.

J is TRBJ2-3 and V is TRBV10-3; TRBD2 aligns across 8 bases. V was pared by 11 bases and J by 4 bases, with 14 bases of the junction left unmatched. Germline V CDR1 and CDR2: ENHRY, SYGVKD. CDR3 size: 15 residues. CDR3 in amino acids: CAVAGSGRSADTQYF. The CDR3 coding sequence is TGTGCCGTGGCTGGGAGCGGGAGATCAGCAGATACGCAGTATTTT.